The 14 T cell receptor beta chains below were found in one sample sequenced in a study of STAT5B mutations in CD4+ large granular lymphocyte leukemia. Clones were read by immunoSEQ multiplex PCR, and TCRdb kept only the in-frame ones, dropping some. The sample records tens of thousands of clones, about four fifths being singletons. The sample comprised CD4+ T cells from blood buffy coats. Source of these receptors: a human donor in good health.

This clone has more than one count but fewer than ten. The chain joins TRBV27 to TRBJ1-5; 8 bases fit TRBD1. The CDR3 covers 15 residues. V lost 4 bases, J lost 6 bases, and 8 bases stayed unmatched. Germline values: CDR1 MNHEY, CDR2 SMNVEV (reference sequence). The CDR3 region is CASSSTRGLFQPQHF. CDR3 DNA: TGTGCCAGCAGTTCAACCAGGGGGCTTTTTCAGCCCCAGCATTTT.

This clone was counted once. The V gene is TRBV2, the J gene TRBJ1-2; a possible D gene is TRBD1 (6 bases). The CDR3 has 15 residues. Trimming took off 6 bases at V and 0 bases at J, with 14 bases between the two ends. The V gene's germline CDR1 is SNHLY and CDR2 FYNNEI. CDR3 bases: TGTGCCAGCAGCGCCGGAGGGGGAGCTAACTATGGCTACACCTTC. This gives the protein CASSAGGGANYGYTF.

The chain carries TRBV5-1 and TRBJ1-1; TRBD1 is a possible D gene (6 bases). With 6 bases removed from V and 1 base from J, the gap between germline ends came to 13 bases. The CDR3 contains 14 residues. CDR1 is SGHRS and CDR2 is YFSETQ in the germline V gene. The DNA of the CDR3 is TGCGCCAGCACTCCCCCGGGACAGAACACTGAAGCTTTCTTT. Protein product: CASTPPGQNTEAFF.

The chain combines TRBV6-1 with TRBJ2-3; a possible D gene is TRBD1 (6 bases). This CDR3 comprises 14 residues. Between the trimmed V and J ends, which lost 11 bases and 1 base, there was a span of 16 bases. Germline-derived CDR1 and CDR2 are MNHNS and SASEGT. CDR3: CAVSGTYGTDTQYF. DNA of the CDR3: TGTGCCGTCTCAGGGACATACGGCACAGATACGCAGTATTTT.

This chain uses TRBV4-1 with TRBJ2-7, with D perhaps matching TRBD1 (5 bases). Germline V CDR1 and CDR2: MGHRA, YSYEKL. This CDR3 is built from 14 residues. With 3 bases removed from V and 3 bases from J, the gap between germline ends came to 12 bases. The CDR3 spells CASSHEEDSYEQYF. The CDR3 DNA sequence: TGCGCCAGCAGCCACGAAGAAGACAGCTACGAGCAGTACTTC.

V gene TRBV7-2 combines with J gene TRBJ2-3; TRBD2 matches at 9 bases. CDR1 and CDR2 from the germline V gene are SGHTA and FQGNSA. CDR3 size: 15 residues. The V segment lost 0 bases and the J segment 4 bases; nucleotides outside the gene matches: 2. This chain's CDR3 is CASSLASGRPDTQYF. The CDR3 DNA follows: TGTGCCAGCAGCTTAGCGAGCGGGAGGCCAGATACGCAGTATTTT. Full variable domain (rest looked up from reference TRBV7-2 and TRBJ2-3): GAGVSQSPSNKVTEKGKDVELRCDPISGHTALYWYRQSLGQGLEFLIYFQGNSAPDKSGLPSDRFSAERTGGSVSTLTIQRTQQEDSAVYLCASSLASGRPDTQYFGPGTRLTVL.

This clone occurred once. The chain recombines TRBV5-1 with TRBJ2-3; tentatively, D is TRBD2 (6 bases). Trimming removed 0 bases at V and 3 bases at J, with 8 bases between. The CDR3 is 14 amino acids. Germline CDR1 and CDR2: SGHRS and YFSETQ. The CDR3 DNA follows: TGCGCCAGCAGCTTGGGCGGGGTTACAGATACGCAGTATTTT. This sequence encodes CASSLGGVTDTQYF.

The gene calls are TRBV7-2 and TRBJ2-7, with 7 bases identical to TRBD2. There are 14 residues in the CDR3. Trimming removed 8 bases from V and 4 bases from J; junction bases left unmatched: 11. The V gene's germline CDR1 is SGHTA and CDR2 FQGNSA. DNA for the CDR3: TGTGCCAGCGGGGTGGGGGGGAGCCAATACGAGCAGTACTTC. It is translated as CASGVGGSQYEQYF.

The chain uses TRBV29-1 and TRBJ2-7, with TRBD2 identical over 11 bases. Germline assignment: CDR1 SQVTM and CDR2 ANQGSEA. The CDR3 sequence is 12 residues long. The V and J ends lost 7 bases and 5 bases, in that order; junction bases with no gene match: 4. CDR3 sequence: CSAGTSGNEQYF. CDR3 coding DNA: TGCAGCGCCGGGACTAGCGGAAACGAGCAGTACTTC.

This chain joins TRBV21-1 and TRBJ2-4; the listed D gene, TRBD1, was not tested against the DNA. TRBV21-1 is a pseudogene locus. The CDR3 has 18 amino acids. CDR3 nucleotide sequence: TGTGCCACCAACCGTCCGAAAGGTGGGGGCTCCGCCAAAGACATTCAGTACTTC. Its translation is CATNRPKGGGSAKDIQYF.

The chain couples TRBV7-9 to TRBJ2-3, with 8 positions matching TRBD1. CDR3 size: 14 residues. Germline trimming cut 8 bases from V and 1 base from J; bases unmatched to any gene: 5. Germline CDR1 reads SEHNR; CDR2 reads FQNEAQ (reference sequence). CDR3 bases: TGTGCCAGCGCTGACAGGGGTGGCACAGATACGCAGTATTTT. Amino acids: CASADRGGTDTQYF.

The CDR3 nucleotides are TGTGCCAGCAGCCAAACCCCGGGGGATAGCAATCAGCCCCAGCATTTT. Translating it yields CASSQTPGDSNQPQHF. The chain couples TRBV4-2 to TRBJ1-5, with D perhaps matching TRBD1 (5 bases). The V end lost 2 bases, the J end lost 0 bases, and 11 bases lay between the germline ends. This CDR3 spans 16 amino acids. Germline assignment: CDR1 LGHNA and CDR2 YNFKEQ.

For the CDR3, the DNA is TGTGCCAGCAGTCCCCGACAGCAAGAGACCCAGTACTTC. Its translation: CASSPRQQETQYF. The V and J genes are TRBV27 and TRBJ2-5; D is possibly TRBD1 (5 bases). The length of the CDR3 is 13 residues. Per germline, CDR1 MNHEY and CDR2 SMNVEV (reference sequence). V shed 5 bases and J shed 2 bases, with 9 bases lying between them.

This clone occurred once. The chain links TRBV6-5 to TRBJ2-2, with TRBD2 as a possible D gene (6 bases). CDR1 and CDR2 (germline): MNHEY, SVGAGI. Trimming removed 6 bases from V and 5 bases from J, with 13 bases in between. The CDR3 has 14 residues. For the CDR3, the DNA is TGTGCCAGCAGCCTACGACGGGGGACCGGGGAGCTGTTTTTT. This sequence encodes CASSLRRGTGELFF.